A selection of T cell receptor beta chains follows, all from one sample in a study of blood T cell repertoires in COVID-19. Profiling relied on immunoSEQ multiplex PCR, and the TCRdb table lists in-frame clones only, not all of them. The table has 250,000 to 300,000 clones, approximately 89% seen once. Sequencing input: PBMCs or T cells enriched from blood (not recorded which). These receptor sequences come from a woman aged 45-65 years who had been exposed to COVID-19. CDR3s include the opening cysteine and the closing phenylalanine or tryptophan.

V gene: TRBV20-1; CDR3 length: 10; J gene: TRBJ2-1; CDR3 protein: CSASNNEQFF
V gene: TRBV7-2; CDR3 length: 14; J gene: TRBJ2-2; CDR3 protein: CASSLSRATGELFF
V gene: TRBV3-1/TRBV3-2; CDR3 length: 16; J gene: TRBJ2-5; CDR3 protein: CASSQGGPSGGKTQYF
V gene: TRBV11-2; CDR3 length: 13; J gene: TRBJ2-7; CDR3 protein: CASSGEFPYEQYF
V gene: TRBV19; CDR3 length: 14; J gene: TRBJ1-1; CDR3 protein: CATRWAGSNTEAFF
V gene: TRBV5-8; CDR3 length: 15; J gene: TRBJ1-1; CDR3 protein: CASSLVGRVNTEAFF
V gene: TRBV5-4; CDR3 length: 14; J gene: TRBJ1-1; CDR3 protein: CASSSRDTYTEAFF
V gene: TRBV6-5; CDR3 length: 14; J gene: TRBJ2-7; CDR3 protein: CAISRGGSSYEQYF
V gene: TRBV3-1/TRBV3-2; CDR3 length: 14; J gene: TRBJ1-6; CDR3 protein: CASSSRTRGSPLHF
V gene: TRBV4-1; CDR3 length: 16; J gene: TRBJ2-5; CDR3 protein: CASSQDLAGGQETQYF
V gene: TRBV18; CDR3 length: 14; J gene: TRBJ1-1; CDR3 protein: CASSPPSGNTEAFF
V gene: TRBV5-5; CDR3 length: 16; J gene: TRBJ2-3; CDR3 protein: CASSRGLAGGTDTQYF
V gene: TRBV29-1; CDR3 length: 14; J gene: TRBJ1-1; CDR3 protein: CSVKGRGSGTEAFF
V gene: TRBV18; CDR3 length: 14; J gene: TRBJ1-6; CDR3 protein: CASSSTQANSPLHF
V gene: TRBV18; CDR3 length: 13; J gene: TRBJ2-5; CDR3 protein: CASSRAQQETQYF
V gene: TRBV24-1; CDR3 length: 17; J gene: TRBJ1-5; CDR3 protein: CATSAASGVLGNQPQHF
V gene: TRBV7-9; CDR3 length: 14; J gene: TRBJ1-6; CDR3 protein: CASSSPDRNSPLHF
V gene: TRBV19; CDR3 length: 15; J gene: TRBJ1-2; CDR3 protein: CASSIDRGHLYGYTF
V gene: TRBV11-2; CDR3 length: 12; J gene: TRBJ2-7; CDR3 protein: CASSLDIQEQYF
V gene: TRBV19; CDR3 length: 15; J gene: TRBJ1-5; CDR3 protein: CASSPPGSSNQPQHF
V gene: TRBV5-1; CDR3 length: 14; J gene: TRBJ1-3; CDR3 protein: CASSRLGAADTIYF
V gene: TRBV7-9; CDR3 length: 13; J gene: TRBJ2-1; CDR3 protein: CASSLRTGGPEFF